This T cell receptor beta chain is from a study of T cells after yellow fever vaccination. Overall study findings and caveats: Though weaker, the secondary response peaked faster, on day 5 versus 15.

CDR3 length: 17 residues. Germline CDR1 and CDR2: ENHRY and SYGVKD. With V trimmed by 0 bases and J by 1 base, 6 bases remained unmatched. TCRdb reanalysed the 5' RACE reads using MiXCR and keeps one entry per CDR3 protein. Among about 340,000 distinct CDR3 sequences listed, 7.5% to 9% were seen once. This clonotype was seen a handful of times. What it binds is not known. The specimen comprised PBMCs, sampled on the day of the first yellow fever vaccination. The chain carries TRBV10-3 and TRBJ2-7, with 10 bases matching TRBD2. The sequence was obtained from a man aged 18 to 35 who received the YFV17D yellow fever vaccine. CDR3 residues: CAISESQRGGLSYEQYF. The CDR3 DNA sequence: TGTGCCATCAGTGAGTCTCAGCGGGGGGGACTATCCTACGAGCAGTACTTC.